The rows below give T cell receptor beta chains drawn from one sample of a study of T cell repertoires in cytomegalovirus infection. A single record per CDR3 protein comes from TCRdb applying MiXCR to the reads. This table has 290,000 or so distinct CDR3 sequences, 9.6% appearing once. Material: PBMCs. The receptors stem from a human donor in good health (CMV status not recorded). Some clones in this sample may be carry-over from other donors' samples. CDR3s include the opening cysteine and the closing phenylalanine or tryptophan. The order of the fields is clone size, V gene, J gene, D gene, CDR3 DNA, CDR3 protein. A D gene is named only where the DNA matches it firmly. Not all rows give a size; the values are once, few, many and, for expanded clones, a class.

clone size: many; V gene: TRBV28; J gene: TRBJ1-2; D gene: -; CDR3 DNA: TGTGCCAGCAGTTTAGCAGGGAATGGCTACACCTTC; CDR3 protein: CASSLAGNGYTF
clone size: many; V gene: TRBV7-2; J gene: TRBJ2-1; D gene: TRBD2; CDR3 DNA: TGTGCCAGCAGCTTAGCGCGAGCGGGGGGACTCTACAATGAGCAGTTCTTC; CDR3 protein: CASSLARAGGLYNEQFF
clone size: few; V gene: TRBV29-1; J gene: TRBJ1-2; D gene: -; CDR3 DNA: TGCAGCGTTGAGGGTCGAGAGGGGGAGGACTATGGCTACACCTTC; CDR3 protein: CSVEGREGEDYGYTF
clone size: many; V gene: TRBV6-2/TRBV6-3; J gene: TRBJ1-2; D gene: -; CDR3 DNA: TGTGCCAGCAGTTCGGAAGGATACGGCTACACCTTC; CDR3 protein: CASSSEGYGYTF
clone size: -; V gene: TRBV23-1; J gene: TRBJ2-2; D gene: TRBD2; CDR3 DNA: TGCGCCAGCAACGGGTTAGCGGGGGTGTCCGGGGAGCTGTTTTTT; CDR3 protein: CASNGLAGVSGELFF
clone size: few; V gene: TRBV7-9; J gene: TRBJ2-2; D gene: TRBD1; CDR3 DNA: TGTGCCAGCAGCCCAGACAGGGGGCAGAGGACCGGGGAGCTGTTTTTT; CDR3 protein: CASSPDRGQRTGELFF
clone size: many; V gene: TRBV6-5; J gene: TRBJ1-2; D gene: TRBD1; CDR3 DNA: TGTGCCGTTAAGACAGGGGGGGGCTATGGCTACACCTTC; CDR3 protein: CAVKTGGGYGYTF
clone size: few; V gene: TRBV20-1; J gene: TRBJ2-7; D gene: -; CDR3 DNA: TGCAGTGCTAGTGTACAGGGTAACTACGAGCAGTACTTC; CDR3 protein: CSASVQGNYEQYF
clone size: many; V gene: TRBV28; J gene: TRBJ2-1; D gene: TRBD1; CDR3 DNA: TGTGCCAGCAGTGTACAGGGGGCTCGGGGTGAGCAGTTCTTC; CDR3 protein: CASSVQGARGEQFF
clone size: many; V gene: TRBV18; J gene: TRBJ1-1; D gene: -; CDR3 DNA: TGTGCCAGCTCACCACGGGTAGGACTGACGACCGGTGAAGCTTTCTTT; CDR3 protein: CASSPRVGLTTGEAFF
clone size: many; V gene: TRBV7-8; J gene: TRBJ1-2; D gene: -; CDR3 DNA: TGTGCCAGCAGCTTAGACAAAAACTATGGCTACACCTTC; CDR3 protein: CASSLDKNYGYTF
clone size: many; V gene: TRBV6-2/TRBV6-3; J gene: TRBJ2-2; D gene: TRBD1; CDR3 DNA: TGTGCCGCTAGGACAGGGGGCACCGGGGAGCTGTTTTTT; CDR3 protein: CAARTGGTGELFF
clone size: -; V gene: TRBV20-1; J gene: TRBJ1-1; D gene: -; CDR3 DNA: TGCAGTGCAAGACTAGGGAACATGAACACTGAAGCTTTCTTT; CDR3 protein: CSARLGNMNTEAFF
clone size: many; V gene: TRBV12-3/TRBV12-4; J gene: TRBJ1-5; D gene: -; CDR3 DNA: TGTGCCAGCAGACTGGGGGGGGGGGCTCAGCCCCAGCATTTT; CDR3 protein: CASRLGGGAQPQHF
clone size: few; V gene: TRBV20-1; J gene: TRBJ2-1; D gene: TRBD2; CDR3 DNA: TGCAGTGCTAGAGATCTGGCGGGGGGGACCTACAATGAGCAGTTCTTC; CDR3 protein: CSARDLAGGTYNEQFF
clone size: many; V gene: TRBV3-1; J gene: TRBJ2-6; D gene: -; CDR3 DNA: TGTGCCAGCAGCCAAGTGATCCGGGCCTCTCTCTCTGGGGCCAACGTCCTGACTTTC; CDR3 protein: CASSQVIRASLSGANVLTF
clone size: many; V gene: TRBV7-9; J gene: TRBJ2-5; D gene: -; CDR3 DNA: TGTGCCAGCAGCTTACCATTGGAGGAGACCCAGTACTTC; CDR3 protein: CASSLPLEETQYF
clone size: many; V gene: TRBV5-6; J gene: TRBJ1-1; D gene: -; CDR3 DNA: TGTGCCAGCCGCATAAATGGGGGGAGGACTGAAGCTTTCTTT; CDR3 protein: CASRINGGRTEAFF
clone size: many; V gene: TRBV7-8; J gene: TRBJ2-3; D gene: TRBD1; CDR3 DNA: TGTGCCAGCAGCTTGACAGGGTTTGATGATACGCAGTATTTT; CDR3 protein: CASSLTGFDDTQYF
clone size: many; V gene: TRBV6-6; J gene: TRBJ1-4; D gene: -; CDR3 DNA: TGTGCCAGCAGTTACTCGAACAGGGTGTTTTTT; CDR3 protein: CASSYSNRVFF
clone size: many; V gene: TRBV7-2; J gene: TRBJ1-2; D gene: TRBD1; CDR3 DNA: TGTGCCAGCAGCTTTGGACAGGGTGCCTTCTATGGCTACACCTTC; CDR3 protein: CASSFGQGAFYGYTF
clone size: few; V gene: TRBV29-1; J gene: TRBJ1-2; D gene: -; CDR3 DNA: TGCAGCGTGGACCCGGGGTTCTCCGGCTACACCTTC; CDR3 protein: CSVDPGFSGYTF